The 29 T cell receptor beta chains reported below all come from one sample, sequenced in a study of T cell clonality in common variable immunodeficiency (dated by TCRdb to the mid-2010s). Library preparation employed the immunoSEQ multiplex PCR assay. Drawn from immuneACCESS, this table holds only the in-frame rearrangements with V and J called that TCRdb kept. Clones are partly lost; checked studies trace under half to an unresolved V gene and leave the rest unexplained. This sample has 40,000 to 55,000 clones, none of them a singleton. The ten most abundant clones make up 8% to 13% of the sample. The sequenced sample was peripheral blood mononuclear cells. The receptors were sampled from a person aged 18-70 years in good health.

Many counts were recorded for this clone. The read ends 3 residues early relative to the CDR3; the germline J gene fills the gap. J is TRBJ1-1 and V is TRBV7-3; no clear D gene. CDR1 and CDR2 from the germline V gene are SGHTA and FQGTGA. The V end was cut by 2 bases, the J end by 1 base, with 5 bases between. The CDR3 covers 13 residues. CDR3 amino acids: CASSLVANTEAFF. CDR3 DNA, as far as it was read: TGTGCCAGCAGCTTAGTGGCGAACACTGAA.

This clone was detected ten times or more. The read gets to within 3 residues of the CDR3 end, and the germline J gene fills in the rest. The chain has TRBV7-1 and TRBJ2-7, with 8 bases aligning to TRBD1. TRBV7-1 is reported as an ORF; its role is uncertain. V lost 7 bases to trimming and J lost 4 bases; unmatched junction nucleotides: 15. The CDR3 covers 16 residues. CDR3 bases read: TGTGCCAGCACCTCCGAAGGAGGACAGGGTACGTACGAG. Protein product: CASTSEGGQGTYE. The entire CDR3 reads CASTSEGGQGTYEQYF.

This clone was recorded at least ten times. The read ends 3 residues before the CDR3 terminus; that terminus is restored from the germline J gene. V gene TRBV20-1 combines with J gene TRBJ2-7; D not resolved. This CDR3 spans 13 amino acids. V was shortened by 2 bases and J by 3 bases, with 11 bases between the two germline ends. Germline lookup yields CDR1 DFQATT and CDR2 SNEGSKA (reference sequence). CDR3 DNA (partial): TGCAGTGCTAGACCGTCCGGTGGCTACGAG. This gives the protein CSARPSGGYE. The full CDR3 protein reads CSARPSGGYEQYF.

This clone was found many times. With the read ending 3 residues before the CDR3 end, the germline J gene is used to fill in that end. This sequence joins TRBV4-2 and TRBJ2-5; 10 bases agree with TRBD2. J gave up 5 bases and V 4 bases, and 19 bases lay outside the gene matches. CDR1 and CDR2 (germline): LGHNA, YNFKEQ. This CDR3 region has 19 residues. CDR3 bases read: TGTGCCAGCAGCCTAAGACGGGCGGCTAGCGGGGGTGTTCGGGAGACC. Translating it yields CASSLRRAASGGVRET. The CDR3, in full, reads CASSLRRAASGGVRETQYF.

This clone was counted at least ten times. The read falls 3 residues short of the CDR3 end, and the missing part is taken from the germline J gene. The rearrangement joins TRBV20-1 to TRBJ1-6, with TRBD1 identical over 9 bases. The CDR3 covers 13 residues. V gave up 4 bases and J gave up 9 bases; unmatched junction bases: 4. The germline gives CDR1 DFQATT, CDR2 SNEGSKA (reference sequence). Here the CDR3 reads CSATDRGFSPLHF. Incomplete CDR3 DNA: TGCAGTGCTACGGACAGGGGATTTTCACCC.

This clone was picked up many times. Incomplete CDR3 DNA: TGTGCCAGTAGCTCGGGGGTAGGGCGCGGACGGGAG. Protein sequence: CASSSGVGRGRE. Given in full, the CDR3 is CASSSGVGRGRELFF. V gene TRBV19 combines with J gene TRBJ2-2; D may be TRBD2 (6 bases). The CDR3 extends 3 residues past the end of the read, so its final part is completed from the germline J gene. The germline V gene encodes CDR1 LNHDA and CDR2 SQIVND (reference sequence). V was shortened by 6 bases and J by 9 bases, with 20 bases between the two germline ends. The CDR3 contains 15 residues.

With regard to this clone: The sequence runs out 3 residues before the end of the CDR3; the remainder is reconstructed from the germline J gene. This chain joins TRBV7-9 and TRBJ2-2; D perhaps matches TRBD2 (6 bases). This CDR3 is 14 amino acids long. Germline-derived CDR1 and CDR2 are SEHNR and FQNEAQ (reference sequence). V gave up 1 base and J gave up 7 bases, with 10 bases separating them. CDR3 DNA (partial): TGTGCCAGCAGCTTAGTACTAGCCGGCGGGGAG. This sequence encodes CASSLVLAGGE. The CDR3 as a whole reads CASSLVLAGGELFF.

This clone was picked up many times. The CDR3 end falls 3 residues outside the read, so it is completed with the germline J gene. This chain joins TRBV5-1 and TRBJ2-1, with 11 nucleotides matching TRBD2. V lost 1 base, J lost 4 bases, and 4 bases stayed unmatched. The CDR3 consists of 16 residues. In germline, CDR1 is SGHRS, CDR2 YFSETQ. CDR3 DNA (partial): TGCGCCAGCAGCTTGACCGGGACTAGCGGTTACAATGAG. Residues: CASSLTGTSGYNE. The entire CDR3 protein is CASSLTGTSGYNEQFF.

This clone was counted at least ten times. The read ends 3 residues shy of where the CDR3 ends; the end is completed using the germline J gene. J is TRBJ1-2 and V is TRBV2; 7 bases match TRBD1. This CDR3 is 13 amino acids long. Germline V gene data show CDR1 as SNHLY and CDR2 as FYNNEI. The sequenced CDR3 bases are TGTGCCAGCAGTTCCAACAGGGGAACGGGC. Amino acids: CASSSNRGTG. The complete CDR3 protein is CASSSNRGTGYTF.

This clone showed up many times. CDR3: CARSLVVRRQGQPTGYYGYTF. CDR3 bases read: TGTGCCAGAAGCTTGGTCGTAAGGCGACAGGGACAACCGACCGGGTACTATGGC. The V gene is TRBV5-3, the J gene TRBJ1-2, with 7 bases identical to TRBD1. With the read ending 3 residues before the CDR3 end, the germline J gene is used to fill in that end. TRBV5-3 is sorted into the ORF group, with uncertain function. V lost 0 bases to trimming and J lost 3 bases; unmatched junction nucleotides: 23. The CDR3 runs to 21 residues.

In this sample, this clone turned up many times. The read terminates 3 residues ahead of where the CDR3 ends, so the germline J gene completes it. This sequence joins TRBV18 and TRBJ2-7; the D is unclear. This CDR3 contains 15 residues. V was cut by 5 bases and J by 2 bases, with 16 bases left in between. Germline lookup yields CDR1 KGHSH and CDR2 LQKENI. The CDR3 DNA, read in part, is TGTGCCAGCTCAGTATTGACGGGTAGAACCTACGAG. Protein: CASSVLTGRTYE. The complete CDR3 protein is CASSVLTGRTYEQYF.

Many counts were recorded for this clone. Coverage ceases 3 residues before the CDR3 finishes, and the germline J gene fills in the end. The genes are TRBV7-3 and TRBJ2-1, with TRBD2 identical over 7 bases. The J segment lost 3 bases and the V segment lost 5 bases, leaving 7 bases of the junction unmatched. CDR1 and CDR2 (germline): SGHTA, FQGTGA. CDR3 length equals 15 residues. The sequenced part of the CDR3 DNA is TGTGCCAGCAGCCCTAGCGGAGGAGGCTACAATGAG. Translation gives CASSPSGGGYNE. The CDR3 reads in full as CASSPSGGGYNEQFF.

This clone has ten or more counts. The CDR3 is cut off 3 residues early in the read; its end comes from the germline J gene. This chain uses TRBV19 with TRBJ1-2, with 10 bases that match TRBD1. CDR1 and CDR2 from the germline V gene are LNHDA and SQIVND (reference sequence). The CDR3 length is 12 residues. The chain's CDR3 is CASKTGGAGYTF. The CDR3 bases that were read are TGTGCCAGTAAGACAGGGGGCGCGGGC.

In this sample, this clone is medium-sized. The read is 3 residues too short to cover the CDR3 end, so that end is filled in from the germline J gene. The J gene is TRBJ1-5, the V gene TRBV19; TRBD1 is a possible D gene (6 bases). CDR3 size: 17 residues. Trimming removed 2 bases at V and 3 bases at J, with 17 bases between. Per the germline V gene, CDR1 is LNHDA and CDR2 is SQIVND (reference sequence). Partial CDR3 DNA: TGTGCCAGTAGTATACCCCAGGGGTCCGTGTTCAATCAGCCC. Translated: CASSIPQGSVFNQP. The CDR3 reads in full as CASSIPQGSVFNQPQHF.

This clone was counted ten times or more. CDR3: CSARDGRGQQNEQFF. The part of the CDR3 DNA that was read is TGCAGTGCTAGAGATGGAAGGGGGCAGCAGAATGAG. V usage is TRBV20-1 and J usage is TRBJ2-1; 7 nucleotides agree with TRBD1. The CDR3 extends 3 residues past the end of the read, so its final part is completed from the germline J gene. Germline V gene data show CDR1 as DFQATT and CDR2 as SNEGSKA (reference sequence). CDR3 length equals 15 residues. V lost 0 bases, J lost 7 bases, and 9 bases stayed unmatched.

This clone was recorded at least ten times. The CDR3 end lies 3 residues beyond the end of the read and is filled in from the germline J gene. The V and J genes are TRBV5-4 and TRBJ1-2; 9 bases align to TRBD1. The V and J ends lost 2 bases and 4 bases, in that order; junction bases with no gene match: 6. The CDR3 has 15 residues. Germline-derived CDR1 and CDR2 are SGHNT and YYREEE (reference sequence). The DNA read from the CDR3 is TGTGCCAGCAGCTTTGATTACAGGGGGCCCTATGGC. Protein: CASSFDYRGPYG. The complete CDR3 sequence is CASSFDYRGPYGYTF.

This clone occurred many times. Sequencing ends 3 residues short of the CDR3 end; the germline J gene provides the rest. The chain recombines TRBV5-5 with TRBJ1-1; D might be TRBD1 (5 bases). Germline V gene lookup returns CDR1 SGHKS and CDR2 YYEKEE (reference sequence). The CDR3 contains 13 residues. Trimming took 0 bases from V and 5 from J, leaving 8 bases between them. CDR3 sequence reads: CASSLGRATEAFF. The sequenced CDR3 bases are TGTGCCAGCAGCTTGGGCAGGGCAACTGAA.

This clone has a count of ten or more. Sequencing ends 3 residues short of the CDR3 end; the germline J gene provides the rest. The genes are TRBV19 and TRBJ1-1; 7 bases align to TRBD1. The CDR3 is 14 residues long. V trimming: 3 bases; J trimming: 7 bases; junction bases outside the gene matches: 8. CDR1 and CDR2 from the germline V gene are LNHDA and SQIVND (reference sequence). Incomplete CDR3 DNA: TGTGCCAGTAGTATTGGGCAGGGGGATGATGAA. Translating gives CASSIGQGDDE. In full, the CDR3 reads CASSIGQGDDEAFF.

This clone came up many times. The missing CDR3 end, 3 residues past where the read stops, is filled in from the germline J gene. The chain links TRBV4-2 to TRBJ2-3, with a tentative D call TRBD2 (6 bases). With 0 bases removed from V and 3 bases from J, the gap between germline ends came to 13 bases. The CDR3 totals 16 residues. Germline values: CDR1 LGHNA, CDR2 YNFKEQ. The CDR3 DNA, read in part, is TGTGCCAGCAGCCAAGATCGTGCGGGGACGACAGATACG. Its translation is CASSQDRAGTTDT. The entire CDR3 is CASSQDRAGTTDTQYF.

This clone has at least ten counts. The observed sequence ends 3 residues before the CDR3 terminus, with the missing tail filled in from the germline J gene. The chain couples TRBV20-1 to TRBJ1-5, with TRBD1 identical over 7 bases. This CDR3 has 13 amino acids. V lost 7 bases and J lost 6; bases outside the gene matches: 9. CDR1 is DFQATT, CDR2 SNEGSKA, per germline (reference sequence). The CDR3 reads CSVLSPGGQPQHF. The sequenced part of the CDR3 DNA is TGCAGTGTCTTGAGCCCAGGGGGTCAGCCC.

The sample holds many counts of this clone. The DNA ends 3 residues before the CDR3 does, and the rest of the CDR3 is filled in from the germline J gene. The rearrangement joins TRBV5-1 to TRBJ1-1; tentatively, D is TRBD1 (5 bases). V was pared by 0 bases and J by 5 bases, with 11 bases between. This CDR3 is built from 14 residues. Per the germline V gene, CDR1 is SGHRS and CDR2 is YFSETQ. CDR3 loop: CASSLARAETEAFF. The sequenced CDR3 bases are TGCGCCAGCAGCTTGGCCAGGGCGGAGACTGAA.

In this sample, this clone turned up many times. The read halts 3 residues ahead of the CDR3 end, with the missing end drawn from the germline J gene. This chain connects TRBV10-3 to TRBJ1-1, with a possible D match to TRBD1 (5 bases). Germline CDR1 reads ENHRY; CDR2 reads SYGVKD. The CDR3 is made up of 14 amino acids. V lost 7 bases, J lost 0 bases, and 12 bases lay in between. Partial CDR3 DNA: TGTGCCATCAAAGAGGGGCACATGAACACTGAA. It yields the protein CAIKEGHMNTE. The entire CDR3 sequence reads CAIKEGHMNTEAFF.

There are many counts of this clone. The read falls 3 residues short of the CDR3 end, and the missing part is taken from the germline J gene. The rearrangement links TRBV6-2 or TRBV6-3 to TRBJ2-7; TRBD2 aligns across 14 bases. Germline lookup yields CDR1 MNHEY and CDR2 SVGEGT. Trimming removed 7 bases from V and 5 bases from J; junction bases left unmatched: 13. This CDR3 is 17 amino acids long. CDR3: CASNKLRLAGGPHEQYF. Incomplete CDR3 DNA: TGTGCCAGCAACAAACTCCGACTAGCGGGGGGGCCACACGAG.

In this sample, this clone turned up many times. The read is 3 residues too short to cover the CDR3 end, so that end is filled in from the germline J gene. This chain uses TRBV20-1 with TRBJ1-6, with 10 bases matching TRBD1. The J segment lost 7 bases and the V segment lost 6 bases, leaving 12 bases of the junction unmatched. The germline V gene encodes CDR1 DFQATT and CDR2 SNEGSKA (reference sequence). CDR3 length: 16 amino acids. This CDR3 reads CSARTGGSLWNSPLHF. The part of the CDR3 DNA that was read is TGCAGTGCCCGGACAGGGGGGTCCCTTTGGAATTCACCC.

This clone came up many times. The CDR3 end lies 3 residues beyond the end of the read and is filled in from the germline J gene. This CDR3 is also generated by other DNA sequences in the sample. The V gene is TRBV18, the J gene TRBJ2-2; a possible D gene is TRBD2 (6 bases). The V end lost 0 bases, the J end lost 4 bases, and 18 bases lay between the germline ends. The CDR3 extends over 18 amino acids. Germline CDR1 and CDR2: KGHSH and LQKENI. The CDR3 loop reads CASSPPLFGLGGTGELFF. The CDR3 DNA, read in part, is TGTGCCAGCTCACCACCTCTCTTTGGGCTCGGGGGCACCGGGGAG.

This clone was observed many times. Sequencing ends 3 residues short of the CDR3 end; the germline J gene provides the rest. The chain is built from TRBV7-9 and TRBJ2-7; TRBD1 agrees at 7 bases. The CDR3 sequence is 15 residues long. Germline V gene sequence: CDR1 SEHNR, CDR2 FQNEAQ (reference sequence). V gave up 6 bases and J gave up 2 bases; unmatched junction bases: 10. The covered CDR3 bases are TGTGCCAGCAGTTCCTCCGGGACAGTGGCCTACGAG. The encoded protein is CASSSSGTVAYE. The whole CDR3 sequence reads CASSSSGTVAYEQYF.

This clone turned up a few times. The CDR3 end falls 3 residues outside the read, so it is completed with the germline J gene. The chain is built from TRBV7-2 and TRBJ2-7; D may be TRBD1 (5 bases). This CDR3 region has 14 residues. V was shortened by 1 base and J by 0 bases, with 7 bases between the two germline ends. CDR1 is SGHTA and CDR2 is FQGNSA in the germline V gene. The CDR3 loop is CASSLEGFSYEQYF. The part of the CDR3 DNA that was read is TGTGCCAGCAGCTTAGAGGGGTTCTCCTACGAG.

This clone has at least ten counts. The observed sequence ends 3 residues before the CDR3 terminus, with the missing tail filled in from the germline J gene. V gene TRBV18 combines with J gene TRBJ2-5; no reliable D call. This CDR3 has 12 amino acids. Trimming took off 3 bases at V and 3 bases at J, with 5 bases between the two ends. The germline gives CDR1 KGHSH, CDR2 LQKENI. The covered CDR3 bases are TGTGCCAGCTCACCGTCAGAAGAGACC. This encodes CASSPSEET. The whole CDR3 region reads CASSPSEETQYF. The variable domain in full, completed from reference TRBV18 and TRBJ2-5, reads NAGVMQNPRHLVRRRGQEARLRCSPMKGHSHVYWYRQLPEEGLKFMVYLQKENIIDESGMPKERFSAEFPKEGPSILRIQQVVRGDSAAYFCASSPSEETQYFGPGTRLLVL.

This clone was counted at least ten times. With the read ending 3 residues before the CDR3 end, the germline J gene is used to fill in that end. This sequence joins TRBV19 and TRBJ2-1; TRBD1 aligns across 8 bases. Germline V gene data show CDR1 as LNHDA and CDR2 as SQIVND (reference sequence). Losses at the gene ends were 2 bases for V and 5 bases for J; bases not matched to a gene: 11. The CDR3 is 17 amino acids. The CDR3 protein is CASSILRGQAYNNEQFF. CDR3 bases read: TGTGCCAGTAGTATACTAAGGGGACAGGCCTACAACAATGAG.